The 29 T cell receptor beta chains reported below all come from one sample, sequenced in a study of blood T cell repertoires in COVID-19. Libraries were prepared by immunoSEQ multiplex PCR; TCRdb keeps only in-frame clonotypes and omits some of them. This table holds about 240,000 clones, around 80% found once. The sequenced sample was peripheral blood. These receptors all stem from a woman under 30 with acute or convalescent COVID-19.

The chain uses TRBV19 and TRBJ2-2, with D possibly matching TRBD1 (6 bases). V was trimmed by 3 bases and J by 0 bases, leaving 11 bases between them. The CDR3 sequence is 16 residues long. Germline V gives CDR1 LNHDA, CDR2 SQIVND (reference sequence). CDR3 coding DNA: TGTGCCAGTAGTATTCCTGGGGGCTCGAACACCGGGGAGCTGTTTTTT. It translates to CASSIPGGSNTGELFF.

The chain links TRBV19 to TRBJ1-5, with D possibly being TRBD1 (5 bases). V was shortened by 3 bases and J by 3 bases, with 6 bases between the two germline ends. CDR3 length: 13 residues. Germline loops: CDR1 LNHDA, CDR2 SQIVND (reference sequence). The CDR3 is CASSIRDNQPQHF. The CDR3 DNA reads TGTGCCAGTAGTATCAGGGACAATCAGCCCCAGCATTTT.

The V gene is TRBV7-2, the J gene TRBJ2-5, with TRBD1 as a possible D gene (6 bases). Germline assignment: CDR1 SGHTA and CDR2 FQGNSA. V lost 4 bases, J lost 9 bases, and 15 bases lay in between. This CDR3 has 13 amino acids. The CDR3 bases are TGTGCCAGCAGCTCAGGACCGCACAGGGCCCAGTACTTC. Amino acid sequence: CASSSGPHRAQYF.

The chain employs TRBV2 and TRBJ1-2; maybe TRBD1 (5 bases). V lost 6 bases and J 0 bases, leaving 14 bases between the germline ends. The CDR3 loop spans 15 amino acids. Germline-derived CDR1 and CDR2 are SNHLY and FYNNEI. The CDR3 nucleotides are TGTGCCAGCAGGGGGCTAGGGCTAGCTAACTATGGCTACACCTTC. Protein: CASRGLGLANYGYTF.

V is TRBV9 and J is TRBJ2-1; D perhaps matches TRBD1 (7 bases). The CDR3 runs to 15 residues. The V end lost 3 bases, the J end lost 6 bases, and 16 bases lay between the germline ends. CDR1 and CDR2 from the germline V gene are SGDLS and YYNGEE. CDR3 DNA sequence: TGTGCCAGCAGCGCGCGGGGACAGCTACCCAATGAGCAGTTCTTC. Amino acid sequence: CASSARGQLPNEQFF. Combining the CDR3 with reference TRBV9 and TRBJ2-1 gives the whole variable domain DSGVTQTPKHLITATGQRVTLRCSPRSGDLSVYWYQQSLDQGLQFLIQYYNGEERAKGNILERFSAQQFPDLHSELNLSSLELGDSALYFCASSARGQLPNEQFFGPGTRLTVL.

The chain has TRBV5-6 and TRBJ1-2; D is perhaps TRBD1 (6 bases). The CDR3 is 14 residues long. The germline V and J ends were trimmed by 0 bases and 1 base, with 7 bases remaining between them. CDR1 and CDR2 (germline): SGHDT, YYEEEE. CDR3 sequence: CASSLEGVNYGYTF. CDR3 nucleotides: TGTGCCAGCAGCTTGGAGGGGGTTAACTATGGCTACACCTTC. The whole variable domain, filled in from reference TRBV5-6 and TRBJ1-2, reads DAGVTQSPTHLIKTRGQQVTLRCSPKSGHDTVSWYQQALGQGPQFIFQYYEEEERQRGNFPDRFSGHQFPNYSSELNVNALLLGDSALYLCASSLEGVNYGYTFGSGTRLTVV.

The CDR3, as DNA: TGTGCCAGCAGCTTAGTACTTGCAAATGAGCAGTTCTTC. Translation gives CASSLVLANEQFF. V and J are TRBV7-8 and TRBJ2-1; D ambiguous. V dropped 1 base and J dropped 7 bases, with 8 bases sitting between them. The CDR3 spans 13 residues. From germline, CDR1 is SGHVS and CDR2 FQNEAQ.

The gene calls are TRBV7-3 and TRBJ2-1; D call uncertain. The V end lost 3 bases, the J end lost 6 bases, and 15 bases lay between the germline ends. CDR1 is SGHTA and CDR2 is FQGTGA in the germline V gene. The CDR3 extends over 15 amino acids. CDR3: CASSFGVIPSNEQFF. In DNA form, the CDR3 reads TGTGCCAGCAGCTTTGGAGTTATTCCGTCCAATGAGCAGTTCTTC. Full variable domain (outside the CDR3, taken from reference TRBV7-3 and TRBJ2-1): GAGVSQTPSNKVTEKGKYVELRCDPISGHTALYWYRQSLGQGPEFLIYFQGTGAADDSGLPNDRFFAVRPEGSVSTLKIQRTERGDSAVYLCASSFGVIPSNEQFFGPGTRLTVL.

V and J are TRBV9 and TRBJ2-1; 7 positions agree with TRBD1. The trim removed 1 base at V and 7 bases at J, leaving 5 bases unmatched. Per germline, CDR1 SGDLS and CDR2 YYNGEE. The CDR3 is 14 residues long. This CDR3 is CASSVRDRKNEQFF. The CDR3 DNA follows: TGTGCCAGCAGCGTACGGGACAGAAAAAATGAGCAGTTCTTC.

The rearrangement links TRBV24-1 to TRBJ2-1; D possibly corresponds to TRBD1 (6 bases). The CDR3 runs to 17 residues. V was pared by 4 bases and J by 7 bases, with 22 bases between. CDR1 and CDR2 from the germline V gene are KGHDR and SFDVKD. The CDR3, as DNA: TGTGCCACCAGTGACCCGAACCGGGACAATTATTCAAATGAGCAGTTCTTC. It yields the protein CATSDPNRDNYSNEQFF.

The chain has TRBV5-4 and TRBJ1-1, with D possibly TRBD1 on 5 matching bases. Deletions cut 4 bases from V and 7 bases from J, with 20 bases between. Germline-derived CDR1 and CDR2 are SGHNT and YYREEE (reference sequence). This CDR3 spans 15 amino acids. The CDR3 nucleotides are TGTGCCAGCAGCCACACCACCACCCGGGGGAATGAAGCTTTCTTT. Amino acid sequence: CASSHTTTRGNEAFF.

CDR3 coding DNA: TGTGCCAGCAGTTACTCTGGCCCCGGGTCCGGGGAGCTGTTTTTT. Protein: CASSYSGPGSGELFF. V is TRBV6-2 or TRBV6-3 and J is TRBJ2-2; D is unresolved. CDR3 size: 15 residues. V was trimmed by 0 bases and J by 6 bases, leaving 11 bases between them. Germline V gives CDR1 MNHEY, CDR2 SVGEGT.

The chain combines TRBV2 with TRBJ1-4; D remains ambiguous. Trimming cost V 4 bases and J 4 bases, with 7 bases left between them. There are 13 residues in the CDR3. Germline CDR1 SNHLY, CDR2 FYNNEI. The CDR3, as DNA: TGTGCCAGCAGTGTCGCCTATAATGAAAAACTGTTTTTT. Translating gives CASSVAYNEKLFF.

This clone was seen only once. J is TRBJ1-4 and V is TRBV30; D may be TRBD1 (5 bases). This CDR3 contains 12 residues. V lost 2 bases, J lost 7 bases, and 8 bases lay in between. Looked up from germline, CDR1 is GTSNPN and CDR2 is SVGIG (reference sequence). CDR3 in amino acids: CAWSPGGEKLFF. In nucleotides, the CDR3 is TGTGCCTGGAGTCCCGGGGGTGAAAAACTGTTTTTT.

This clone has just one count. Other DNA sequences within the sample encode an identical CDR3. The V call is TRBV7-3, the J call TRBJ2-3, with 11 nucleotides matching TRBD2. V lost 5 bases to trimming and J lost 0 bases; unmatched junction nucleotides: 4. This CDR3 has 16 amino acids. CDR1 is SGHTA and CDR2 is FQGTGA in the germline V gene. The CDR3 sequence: CASSLLAGGSTDTQYF. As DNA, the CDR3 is TGTGCCAGCAGCCTCTTAGCGGGAGGGAGCACAGATACGCAGTATTTT.

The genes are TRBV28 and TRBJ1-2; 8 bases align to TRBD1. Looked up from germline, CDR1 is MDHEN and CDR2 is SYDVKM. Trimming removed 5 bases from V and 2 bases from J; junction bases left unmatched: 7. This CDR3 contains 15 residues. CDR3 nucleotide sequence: TGTGCCAGCAGTCCGCTCGGACAGGGAAACTATGGCTACACCTTC. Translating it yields CASSPLGQGNYGYTF.

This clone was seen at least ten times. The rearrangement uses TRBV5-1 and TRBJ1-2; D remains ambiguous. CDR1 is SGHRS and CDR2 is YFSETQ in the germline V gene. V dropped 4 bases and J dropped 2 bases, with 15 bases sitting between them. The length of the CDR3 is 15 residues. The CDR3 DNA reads TGCGCCAGCAGCGGGGAAGGGAGGATAAACTATGGCTACACCTTC. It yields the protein CASSGEGRINYGYTF.

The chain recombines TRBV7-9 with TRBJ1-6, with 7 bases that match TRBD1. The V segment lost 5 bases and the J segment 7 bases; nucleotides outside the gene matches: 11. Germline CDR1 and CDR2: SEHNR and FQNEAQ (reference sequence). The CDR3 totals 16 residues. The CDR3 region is CASSQDWTGTNSPLHF. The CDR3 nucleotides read TGTGCCAGCAGCCAAGACTGGACAGGAACGAATTCACCCCTCCACTTT. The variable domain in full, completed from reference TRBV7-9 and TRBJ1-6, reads DTGVSQNPRHKITKRGQNVTFRCDPISEHNRLYWYRQTLGQGPEFLTYFQNEAQLEKSRLLSDRFSAERPKGSFSTLEIQRTEQGDSAMYLCASSQDWTGTNSPLHFGNGTRLTVT.

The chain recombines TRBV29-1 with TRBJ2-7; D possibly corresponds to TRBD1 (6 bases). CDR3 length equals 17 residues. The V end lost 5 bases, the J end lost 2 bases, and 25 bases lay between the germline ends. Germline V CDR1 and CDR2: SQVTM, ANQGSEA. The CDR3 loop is CSVSGTPGQNFPYEQYF. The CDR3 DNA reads TGCAGCGTTTCCGGGACACCGGGGCAAAATTTTCCCTACGAGCAGTACTTC.

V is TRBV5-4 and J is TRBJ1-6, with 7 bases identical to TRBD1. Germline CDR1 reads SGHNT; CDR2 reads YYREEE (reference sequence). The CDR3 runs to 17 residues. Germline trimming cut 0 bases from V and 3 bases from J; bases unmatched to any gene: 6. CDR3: CASSLGTGFGYNSPLHF. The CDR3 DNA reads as TGTGCCAGCAGCTTGGGGACAGGATTCGGCTATAATTCACCCCTCCACTTT.

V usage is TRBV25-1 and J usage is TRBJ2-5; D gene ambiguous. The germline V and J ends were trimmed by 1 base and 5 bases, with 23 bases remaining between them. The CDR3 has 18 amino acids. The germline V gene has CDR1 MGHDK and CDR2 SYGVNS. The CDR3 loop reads CASSESGVKDKQLETQYF. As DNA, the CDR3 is TGTGCCAGCAGTGAATCCGGCGTGAAAGACAAACAATTGGAGACCCAGTACTTC.

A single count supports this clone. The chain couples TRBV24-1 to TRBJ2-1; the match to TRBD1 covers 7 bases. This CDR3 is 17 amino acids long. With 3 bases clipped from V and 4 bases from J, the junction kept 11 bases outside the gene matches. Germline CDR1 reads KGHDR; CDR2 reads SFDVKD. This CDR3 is CATSDAARDSLYNEQFF. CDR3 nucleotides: TGTGCCACCAGTGATGCCGCCCGGGACAGTTTATACAATGAGCAGTTCTTC.

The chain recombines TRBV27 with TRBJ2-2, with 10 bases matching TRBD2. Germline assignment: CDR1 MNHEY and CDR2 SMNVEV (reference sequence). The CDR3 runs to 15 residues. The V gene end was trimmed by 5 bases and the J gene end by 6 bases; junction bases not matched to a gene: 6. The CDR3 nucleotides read TGTGCCAGCAGTCGGCAACTAGCGGGATCCGGGGAGCTGTTTTTT. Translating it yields CASSRQLAGSGELFF.

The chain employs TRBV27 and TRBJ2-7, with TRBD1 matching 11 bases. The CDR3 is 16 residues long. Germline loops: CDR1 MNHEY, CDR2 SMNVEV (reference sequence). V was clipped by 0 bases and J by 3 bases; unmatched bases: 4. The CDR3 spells CASSLSAGQGVYEQYF. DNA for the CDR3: TGTGCCAGCAGTTTATCGGCGGGACAGGGGGTCTACGAGCAGTACTTC.

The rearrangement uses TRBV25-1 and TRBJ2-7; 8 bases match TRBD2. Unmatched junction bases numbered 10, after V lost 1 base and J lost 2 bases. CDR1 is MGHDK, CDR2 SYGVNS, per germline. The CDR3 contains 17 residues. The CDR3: CASSESRGGANPYEQYF. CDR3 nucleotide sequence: TGTGCCAGCAGTGAATCCCGGGGGGGGGCGAACCCCTACGAGCAGTACTTC.

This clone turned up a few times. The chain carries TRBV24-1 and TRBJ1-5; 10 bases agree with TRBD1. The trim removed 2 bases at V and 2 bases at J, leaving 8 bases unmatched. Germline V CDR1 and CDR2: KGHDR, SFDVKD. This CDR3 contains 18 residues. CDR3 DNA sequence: TGTGCCACCAGTGATTCAAGTAGGGGGACAGGGGGCAATCAGCCCCAGCATTTT. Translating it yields CATSDSSRGTGGNQPQHF.

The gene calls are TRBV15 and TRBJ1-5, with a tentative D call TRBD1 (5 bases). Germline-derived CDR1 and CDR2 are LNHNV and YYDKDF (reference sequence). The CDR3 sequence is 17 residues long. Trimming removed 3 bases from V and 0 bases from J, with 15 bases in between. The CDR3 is CATSSALGGNSNQPQHF. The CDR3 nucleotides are TGTGCCACCAGCAGCGCCCTCGGGGGGAATAGCAATCAGCCCCAGCATTTT.

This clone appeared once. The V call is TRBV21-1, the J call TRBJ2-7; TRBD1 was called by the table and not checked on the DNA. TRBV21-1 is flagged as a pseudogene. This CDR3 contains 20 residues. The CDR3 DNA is TGTGCCAGCAGCCCTCCCGGGGCCCGGGACAGGGGGCGAGTAACCTACGAGCAGTACTTC. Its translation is CASSPPGARDRGRVTYEQYF.

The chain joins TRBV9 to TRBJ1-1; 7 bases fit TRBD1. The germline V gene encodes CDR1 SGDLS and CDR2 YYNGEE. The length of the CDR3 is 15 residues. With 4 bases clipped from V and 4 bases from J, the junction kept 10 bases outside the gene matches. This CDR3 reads CASSLRGALGTEAFF. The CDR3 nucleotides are TGTGCCAGCAGCCTCAGGGGGGCCTTGGGCACTGAAGCTTTCTTT.